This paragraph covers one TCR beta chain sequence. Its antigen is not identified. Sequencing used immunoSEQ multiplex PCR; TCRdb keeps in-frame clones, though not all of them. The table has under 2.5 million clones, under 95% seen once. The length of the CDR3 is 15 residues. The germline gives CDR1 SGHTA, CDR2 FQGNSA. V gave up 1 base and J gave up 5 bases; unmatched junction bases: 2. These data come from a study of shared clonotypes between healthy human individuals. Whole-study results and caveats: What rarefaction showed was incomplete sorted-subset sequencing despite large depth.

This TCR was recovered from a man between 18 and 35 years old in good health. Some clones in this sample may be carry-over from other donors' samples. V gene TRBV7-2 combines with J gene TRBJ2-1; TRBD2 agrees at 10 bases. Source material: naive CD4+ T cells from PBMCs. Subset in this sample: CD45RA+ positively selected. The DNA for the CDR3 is TGTGCCAGCAGCTTAGTCGGGACTAGCGACAATGAGCAGTTCTTC. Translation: CASSLVGTSDNEQFF. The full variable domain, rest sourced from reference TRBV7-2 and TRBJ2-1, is GAGVSQSPSNKVTEKGKDVELRCDPISGHTALYWYRQSLGQGLEFLIYFQGNSAPDKSGLPSDRFSAERTGGSVSTLTIQRTQQEDSAVYLCASSLVGTSDNEQFFGPGTRLTVL.